This section outlines one T cell receptor beta chain sequence together with its context. Its specificity is unknown. The data derive from a study of post-analysis software for immune sequencing data. On the study more broadly: The courses of disease that were included comprised relapsing-remitting, secondary progressive and progressive-relapsing multiple sclerosis.

Study results and caveats: Significantly decreased normalized Chao1 diversity was recorded for multiple sclerosis patients relative to controls. Patients used a handful of TRBV segments, including TRBV5-6, TRBV5-1 and TRBV20-1, more often than controls.

Trimming at V came to 10 bases and at J to 3 bases, leaving 15 bases not matched to a gene. Looked up from germline, CDR1 is MNHEY and CDR2 is SVGAGI. The CDR3 covers 15 residues. cDNA libraries of TCR beta carried unique molecular identifiers. MiXCR, run by TCRdb on the PCR reads, gives a single entry per CDR3 protein. The sample carries some 450,000 distinct CDR3 sequences, approximately 46% recorded once. The sequence derives from a girl under 18 with multiple sclerosis. Sequenced input: blood. J is TRBJ2-7 and V is TRBV6-5, with TRBD1 identical over 7 bases. The CDR3 region has the DNA TGTGCCAACAGGGGAACTGACAGATACATCTACGAGCAGTACTTC. Translated, it gives CANRGTDRYIYEQYF.